Listed here are 29 T cell receptor beta chains from one sample, sequenced in a study of blood T cell repertoires in COVID-19. Method: immunoSEQ multiplex PCR; TCRdb's copy keeps in-frame clones and lacks some. The repertoire holds 95,000 to 100,000 clones, around 84% seen once, with more than 1.5% in the top ten. The sample comprised peripheral blood. The receptors originated from an older woman with active or convalescent COVID-19.

V is TRBV7-9 and J is TRBJ1-4, with D unresolved. Per the germline V gene, CDR1 is SEHNR and CDR2 is FQNEAQ (reference sequence). The CDR3 has 12 residues. Trimming shortened V by 5 bases and J by 3 bases, and 4 bases separated the two germline ends. The CDR3 spells CASSPSNEKLFF. The CDR3 DNA reads as TGTGCCAGCAGCCCCTCTAATGAAAAACTGTTTTTT.

This clone was counted only a few times. The genes are TRBV4-1 and TRBJ2-5, with TRBD1 matching over 9 bases. This CDR3 contains 16 residues. The ends lost 0 bases at V and 4 bases at J; junction bases unmatched: 6. CDR1 is MGHRA and CDR2 is YSYEKL in the germline V gene. Here the CDR3 reads CASSQDSDRGRETQYF. CDR3 bases: TGCGCCAGCAGCCAAGATTCGGACAGGGGTAGAGAGACCCAGTACTTC.

The chain joins TRBV7-2 to TRBJ1-2; 10 bases align to TRBD1. Losses at the gene ends were 5 bases for V and 2 bases for J; bases not matched to a gene: 5. Germline loops: CDR1 SGHTA, CDR2 FQGNSA. This CDR3 comprises 15 residues. CDR3 sequence (DNA): TGTGCCAGCAGCCCGAGGGACAGGGGCAACTATGGCTACACCTTC. It specifies CASSPRDRGNYGYTF.

Here the CDR3 DNA reads TGCGCCAGCAGCTTGGCCGGTAGCGGGAGTACCTTCTACGAGCAGTACTTC. This encodes CASSLAGSGSTFYEQYF. The V gene is TRBV5-1, the J gene TRBJ2-7, with 9 positions matching TRBD2. Germline loops: CDR1 SGHRS, CDR2 YFSETQ. J gave up 3 bases and V 0 bases, and 10 bases lay outside the gene matches. This CDR3 is 17 amino acids long.

The J gene is TRBJ1-2, the V gene TRBV28; no definite D call. CDR1 and CDR2 (germline): MDHEN, SYDVKM. The CDR3 consists of 13 residues. Trimming cost V 3 bases and J 7 bases, with 12 bases left between them. The CDR3 loop is CASSLAKGGGYTF. Written as DNA, the CDR3 is TGTGCCAGCAGTTTGGCTAAGGGAGGTGGCTACACCTTC.

This clone was counted between two and nine times. The chain couples TRBV14 to TRBJ2-3, with 9 bases identical to TRBD2. The CDR3 extends over 16 amino acids. The V gene's germline CDR1 is SGHDN and CDR2 FVKESK. Germline trimming cut 0 bases from V and 1 base from J; bases unmatched to any gene: 2. CDR3 region: CASSQDVAGGTDTQYF. CDR3 coding DNA: TGTGCCAGCAGCCAAGATGTAGCGGGGGGCACAGATACGCAGTATTTT.

The rearrangement links TRBV28 to TRBJ2-1; 12 nucleotides align to TRBD2. The trim removed 8 bases at V and 7 bases at J, leaving 12 bases unmatched. Germline values: CDR1 MDHEN, CDR2 SYDVKM. This CDR3 spans 16 amino acids. The CDR3 region has the DNA TGTGCCAGCGTTGGCCTAGCGGGGGGGAGATCGAATGAGCAGTTCTTC. This translates into CASVGLAGGRSNEQFF.

This chain uses TRBV6-4 with TRBJ1-3; perhaps TRBD1 as D (5 bases). V lost 8 bases and J lost 0, with 14 bases in between. The CDR3 loop spans 15 amino acids. Germline V gives CDR1 MRHNA, CDR2 SNTAGT. CDR3 in amino acids: CASLDGAASGNTIYF. The CDR3 bases are TGTGCCAGCTTAGATGGGGCGGCCTCTGGAAACACCATATATTTT.

The chain couples TRBV2 to TRBJ2-3; 7 positions match TRBD2. The ends lost 6 bases at V and 0 bases at J; junction bases unmatched: 3. Per the germline V gene, CDR1 is SNHLY and CDR2 is FYNNEI. The length of the CDR3 is 14 residues. The CDR3, as DNA: TGTGCCAGCAGACGGGGGGTAAGCACAGATACGCAGTATTTT. Translated: CASRRGVSTDTQYF.

The V and J genes are TRBV7-2 and TRBJ1-2, with TRBD1 matching over 7 bases. J lost 5 bases, V lost 2 bases, and 2 bases had no gene match. CDR3 length: 13 amino acids. The germline gives CDR1 SGHTA, CDR2 FQGNSA. CDR3 sequence reads: CASSLSGGYGYTF. The CDR3 DNA sequence: TGTGCCAGCAGCTTATCAGGGGGGTATGGCTACACCTTC.

The chain couples TRBV2 to TRBJ2-3, with TRBD2 matching over 8 bases. This CDR3 is built from 15 residues. V gave up 10 bases and J gave up 1 base; unmatched junction bases: 10. Germline lookup yields CDR1 SNHLY and CDR2 FYNNEI. CDR3 loop: CATTRSAGGTDTQYF. The CDR3 bases are TGTGCCACCACCCGGTCAGCGGGGGGCACAGATACGCAGTATTTT.

V gene TRBV6-4 combines with J gene TRBJ1-5, with unresolved D. The CDR3 runs 15 residues. Deletions cut 6 bases from V and 6 bases from J, with 18 bases between. Germline CDR1 and CDR2: MRHNA and SNTAGT. CDR3: CASSPTSGKSQPQHF. The DNA of the CDR3 is TGTGCCAGCAGCCCGACGTCGGGGAAGTCTCAGCCCCAGCATTTT.

As regards this clone: Different DNA sequences within this sample yield the same CDR3. The chain has TRBV18 and TRBJ2-7, with 7 bases identical to TRBD1. Trimming cost V 3 bases and J 3 bases; bases outside gene matches: 2. In germline, CDR1 is KGHSH, CDR2 LQKENI. CDR3 length: 13 residues. CDR3 sequence (DNA): TGTGCCAGCTCACCGGGGACAGTCTACGAGCAGTACTTC. Its translation is CASSPGTVYEQYF.

This rearrangement joins TRBV7-9 to TRBJ2-1, with 10 positions matching TRBD2. J was trimmed by 7 bases and V by 5 bases; bases with no gene match: 11. CDR3 length: 16 amino acids. Germline V gene data show CDR1 as SEHNR and CDR2 as FQNEAQ (reference sequence). CDR3 sequence: CASSPSGGLASNEQFF. Written as DNA, the CDR3 is TGTGCCAGCAGCCCATCGGGGGGACTAGCGAGTAATGAGCAGTTCTTC.

The J gene is TRBJ2-1, the V gene TRBV7-2, with 9 positions matching TRBD2. Germline V lookup: CDR1 SGHTA, CDR2 FQGNSA. V shed 5 bases and J 0 bases; nucleotides not matched to a gene: 14. CDR3 length: 19 residues. The CDR3 coding sequence is TGTGCCAGCAGCCCAGTTCCCGGCGGGGGGGCGAGCTCCTACAATGAGCAGTTCTTC. Amino acid sequence: CASSPVPGGGASSYNEQFF.

The CDR3 coding sequence is TGTGCCAGCAGTTTAGGAACTGGGGGGAGTGAGCAGTTCTTC. Protein: CASSLGTGGSEQFF. The chain couples TRBV28 to TRBJ2-1; D possibly corresponds to TRBD2 (6 bases). Trimming pared 2 bases from V and 9 bases from J, leaving 14 bases between. The germline V gene encodes CDR1 MDHEN and CDR2 SYDVKM. The CDR3 is made up of 14 amino acids.

This clone was detected a few times. DNA for the CDR3: TGTGCCAGCAGCCTCAACAGGGATAGCAATCAGCCCCAGCATTTT. Its translation is CASSLNRDSNQPQHF. The chain joins TRBV3-1 (or the pseudogene TRBV3-2) to TRBJ1-5, with a tentative D call TRBD1 (6 bases). V was cut by 4 bases and J by 0 bases, with 10 bases left in between. This CDR3 comprises 15 residues. In germline, CDR1 is LGHDT, CDR2 YNNKEL (reference sequence).

This rearrangement joins TRBV7-3 to TRBJ2-5; no clear D. The CDR3 is made up of 15 amino acids. Germline CDR1 SGHTA, CDR2 FQGTGA. Trimming shortened V by 1 base and J by 6 bases, and 15 bases separated the two germline ends. The CDR3 loop reads CASSLSTGHTQTQYF. The CDR3, as DNA: TGTGCCAGCAGCTTAAGTACGGGTCATACGCAGACCCAGTACTTC.

This chain uses TRBV4-3 with TRBJ1-1, with 10 bases that match TRBD1. The CDR3 loop spans 14 amino acids. J lost 8 bases, V lost 3 bases, and 6 bases had no gene match. The V gene's germline CDR1 is LGHNA and CDR2 YSLEER. The CDR3 DNA sequence: TGCGCCAGCAGCCAGAGGGGACAGGGGAACGAAGCTTTCTTT. Translating gives CASSQRGQGNEAFF.

The rearrangement joins TRBV5-1 to TRBJ2-7; 9 positions match TRBD1. CDR3 length equals 15 residues. The germline CDR1 and CDR2 sequences are SGHRS and YFSETQ. The junction had 10 bases not matched to a gene; V was cut back by 4 bases and J by 5 bases. Here the CDR3 reads CASSPLGTGTHEQYF. The CDR3 bases are TGCGCCAGCAGCCCACTAGGGACAGGGACCCACGAGCAGTACTTC.

There are a few counts of this clone. The rearrangement links TRBV6-5 to TRBJ1-5, with a tentative D call TRBD1 (6 bases). Germline V lookup: CDR1 MNHEY, CDR2 SVGAGI. Between the trimmed V and J ends, which lost 4 bases and 3 bases, there was a span of 13 bases. The CDR3 loop spans 15 amino acids. The CDR3 loop reads CASSSLGGNNQPQHF. Written as DNA, the CDR3 is TGTGCCAGCAGTTCCCTAGGGGGAAACAATCAGCCCCAGCATTTT.

A few counts support this clone. V usage is TRBV2 and J usage is TRBJ1-2; no firm D call. The V end lost 4 bases, the J end lost 8 bases, and 8 bases lay between the germline ends. There are 11 residues in the CDR3. Germline-derived CDR1 and CDR2 are SNHLY and FYNNEI. Written as DNA, the CDR3 is TGTGCCAGCAGTGTCGATAGCGGCTACACCTTC. Encoded protein: CASSVDSGYTF.

This sequence joins TRBV4-2 and TRBJ1-4; no clear D gene. V lost 0 bases and J 0 bases, leaving 5 bases between the germline ends. The CDR3 runs 15 residues. CDR1 is LGHNA and CDR2 is YNFKEQ in the germline V gene. CDR3 sequence reads: CASSQDSATNEKLFF. The DNA of the CDR3 is TGTGCCAGCAGCCAAGACTCTGCAACTAATGAAAAACTGTTTTTT.

Details on this clone: The junction departs from germline at one end; a sequencing error may be responsible. This rearrangement joins TRBV4-2 to TRBJ2-1, with TRBD2 as a possible D gene (6 bases). The CDR3 runs 18 residues. Germline CDR1 reads LGHNA; CDR2 reads YNFKEQ. The CDR3 nucleotides read TGTGCCAGCAGCCAGGCTGTCCGGGACTTCACGGGTATCAATAAGCAGTTCTTC. Protein product: CASSQAVRDFTGINKQFF.

This rearrangement joins TRBV29-1 to TRBJ1-2; D possibly corresponds to TRBD1 (5 bases). The germline gives CDR1 SQVTM, CDR2 ANQGSEA. The CDR3 runs 14 residues. The V end lost 6 bases, the J end lost 5 bases, and 19 bases lay between the germline ends. In DNA, the CDR3 is TGCAGCGTCCCAGCCGACAGAGAAGTTTATGGCTACACCTTC. Translating it yields CSVPADREVYGYTF.

As DNA, the CDR3 is TGTGCCAGCAGTTTCGGGGGGGGCGATGGCTACACCTTC. It is translated as CASSFGGGDGYTF. The chain is built from TRBV12-3 or TRBV12-4 and TRBJ1-2; D is possibly TRBD1 (6 bases). V lost 3 bases to trimming and J lost 6 bases, with 11 bases between them. This CDR3 region has 13 residues.

The CDR3: CASSSTGETEAFF. The CDR3 region has the DNA TGTGCCAGCAGCTCCACAGGGGAGACTGAAGCTTTCTTT. The rearrangement joins TRBV21-1 to TRBJ1-1; no check of the table's D call, TRBD1, against the DNA was made. TRBV21-1 is a documented pseudogene. The CDR3 is 13 amino acids.

V and J are TRBV30 and TRBJ2-7, with 12 bases matching TRBD2. Germline CDR1 and CDR2: GTSNPN and SVGIG (reference sequence). With 4 bases clipped from V and 3 bases from J, the junction kept 4 bases outside the gene matches. This CDR3 has 14 amino acids. The CDR3 DNA reads as TGTGCCTGGACCCTAGCGGGGGGGATCTACGAGCAGTACTTC. Protein sequence: CAWTLAGGIYEQYF.

In this sample, this clone turned up once. The V gene is TRBV6-5, the J gene TRBJ2-2, with 10 positions matching TRBD1. V shed 7 bases, J shed 3 bases, and the junction held 2 bases outside the gene matches. Germline lookup yields CDR1 MNHEY and CDR2 SVGAGI. This CDR3 contains 14 residues. For the CDR3, the DNA is TGTGCCAGCAAAGGGACAGGGGACACCGGGGAGCTGTTTTTT. Residues: CASKGTGDTGELFF.